This is a list of T cell receptor beta chains from one sample in a study of CD8+ T cells in alopecia areata. Data came from immunoSEQ multiplex PCR; TCRdb stores just in-frame clones and leaves some out. Of roughly 59,000 clones listed, about 44% are singletons. Here the sequenced sample was CD8+ T cells sorted from blood, taken at week 0. These receptor sequences come from a human donor with alopecia areata. Both conserved end residues are part of each CDR3. The D gene is left open where the match is weak.

d_gene: NA; v_gene: TRBV6-1; CDR3aa: CASSLTTSYEQYF
d_gene: TRBD1; v_gene: TRBV29-1; CDR3aa: CSARDREVSGYTF
d_gene: TRBD1; v_gene: TRBV5-6; CDR3aa: CASSLGQGVTEAFF
d_gene: TRBD1; v_gene: TRBV4-1; CDR3aa: CASSQGASGTGGLGQYF
d_gene: NA; v_gene: TRBV30; CDR3aa: CAWSAGLVRTDTQYF
d_gene: NA; v_gene: TRBV29-1; CDR3aa: CSVEWNSDGELFF
d_gene: NA; v_gene: TRBV29-1; CDR3aa: CSQMVGTEAFF
d_gene: TRBD1; v_gene: TRBV7-9; CDR3aa: CASSSGGGQPQHF
d_gene: NA; v_gene: TRBV27; CDR3aa: CASSYSLNTEAFF
d_gene: NA; v_gene: TRBV5-6; CDR3aa: CASSPQGYQPQHF
d_gene: NA; v_gene: TRBV27; CDR3aa: CASSLYGIGELFF
d_gene: TRBD2; v_gene: TRBV9; CDR3aa: CASSASLAGGPEYF
d_gene: NA; v_gene: TRBV9; CDR3aa: CASSVLDSENIQYF
d_gene: NA; v_gene: TRBV6-1; CDR3aa: CASDDRTYNEQFF
d_gene: NA; v_gene: TRBV27; CDR3aa: CASLGSWGEQFF
d_gene: TRBD2; v_gene: TRBV9; CDR3aa: CASSVGLAGGYEQYF
d_gene: NA; v_gene: TRBV25-1; CDR3aa: CASSESQETQYF
d_gene: TRBD1; v_gene: TRBV29-1; CDR3aa: CSVEGQGAAGELFF
d_gene: TRBD1; v_gene: TRBV7-2; CDR3aa: CASSPRQGWLDEQFF
d_gene: TRBD1; v_gene: TRBV7-9; CDR3aa: CASRLQGDTEAFF